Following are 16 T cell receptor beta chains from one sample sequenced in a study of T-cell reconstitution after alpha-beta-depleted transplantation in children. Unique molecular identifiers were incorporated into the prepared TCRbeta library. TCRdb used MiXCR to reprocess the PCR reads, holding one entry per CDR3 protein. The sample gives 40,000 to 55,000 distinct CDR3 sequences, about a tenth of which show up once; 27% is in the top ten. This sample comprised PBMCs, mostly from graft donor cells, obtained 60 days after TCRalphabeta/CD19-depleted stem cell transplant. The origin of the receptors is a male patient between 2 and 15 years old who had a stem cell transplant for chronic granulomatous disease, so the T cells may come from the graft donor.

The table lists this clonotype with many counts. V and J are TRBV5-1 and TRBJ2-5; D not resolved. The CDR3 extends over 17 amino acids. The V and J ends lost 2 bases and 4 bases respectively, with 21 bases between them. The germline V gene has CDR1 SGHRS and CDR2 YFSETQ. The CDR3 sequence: CASSFVHPTQPGETQYF. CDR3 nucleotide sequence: TGCGCCAGCAGCTTTGTCCACCCCACTCAGCCCGGAGAGACCCAGTACTTC.

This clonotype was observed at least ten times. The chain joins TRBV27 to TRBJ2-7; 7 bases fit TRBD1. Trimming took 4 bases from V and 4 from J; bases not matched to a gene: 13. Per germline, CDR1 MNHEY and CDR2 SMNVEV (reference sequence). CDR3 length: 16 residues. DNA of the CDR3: TGTGCCAGCAGTTCCCATCTGGGCAGGGGGAGTTACGAGCAGTACTTC. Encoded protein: CASSSHLGRGSYEQYF.

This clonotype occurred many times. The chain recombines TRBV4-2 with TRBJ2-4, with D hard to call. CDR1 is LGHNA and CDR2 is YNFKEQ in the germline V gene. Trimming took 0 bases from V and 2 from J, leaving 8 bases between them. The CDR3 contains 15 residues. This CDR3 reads CASSQEVVTKNIQYF. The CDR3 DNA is TGTGCCAGCAGCCAAGAGGTTGTGACCAAAAACATTCAGTACTTC.

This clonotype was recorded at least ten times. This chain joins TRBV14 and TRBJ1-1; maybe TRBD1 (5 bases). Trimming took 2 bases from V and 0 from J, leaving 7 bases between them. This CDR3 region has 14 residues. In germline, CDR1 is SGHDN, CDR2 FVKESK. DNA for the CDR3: TGTGCCAGCAGCCAACCAGGGATGAACACTGAAGCTTTCTTT. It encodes CASSQPGMNTEAFF.

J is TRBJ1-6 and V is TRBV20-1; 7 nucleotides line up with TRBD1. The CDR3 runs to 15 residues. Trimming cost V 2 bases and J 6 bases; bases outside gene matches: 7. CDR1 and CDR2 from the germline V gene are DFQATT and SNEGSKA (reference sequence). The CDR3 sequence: CSARTGQTSNSPLHF. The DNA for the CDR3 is TGCAGTGCTAGAACGGGACAGACTTCTAATTCACCCCTCCACTTT.

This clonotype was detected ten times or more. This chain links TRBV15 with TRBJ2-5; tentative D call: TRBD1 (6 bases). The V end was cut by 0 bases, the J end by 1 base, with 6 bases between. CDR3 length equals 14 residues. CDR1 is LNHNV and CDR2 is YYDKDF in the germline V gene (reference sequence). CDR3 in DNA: TGTGCCACCAGCAGAGACAGGGGCCAAGAGACCCAGTACTTC. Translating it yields CATSRDRGQETQYF.

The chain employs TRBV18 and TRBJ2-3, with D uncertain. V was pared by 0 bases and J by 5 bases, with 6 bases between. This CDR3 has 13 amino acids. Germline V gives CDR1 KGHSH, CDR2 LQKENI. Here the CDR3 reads CASSPPVLDTQYF. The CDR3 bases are TGTGCCAGCTCACCACCAGTACTAGATACGCAGTATTTT. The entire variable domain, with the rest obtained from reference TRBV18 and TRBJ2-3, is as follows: NAGVMQNPRHLVRRRGQEARLRCSPMKGHSHVYWYRQLPEEGLKFMVYLQKENIIDESGMPKERFSAEFPKEGPSILRIQQVVRGDSAAYFCASSPPVLDTQYFGPGTRLTVL.

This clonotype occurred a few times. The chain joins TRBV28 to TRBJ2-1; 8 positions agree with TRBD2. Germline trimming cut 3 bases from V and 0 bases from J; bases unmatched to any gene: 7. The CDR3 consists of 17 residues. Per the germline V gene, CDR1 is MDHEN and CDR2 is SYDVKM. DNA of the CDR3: TGTGCCAGCAGTTTTTCCCCCGGGACTAGCTCCTACAATGAGCAGTTCTTC. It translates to CASSFSPGTSSYNEQFF. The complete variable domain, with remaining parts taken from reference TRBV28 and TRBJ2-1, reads DVKVTQSSRYLVKRTGEKVFLECVQDMDHENMFWYRQDPGLGLRLIYFSYDVKMKEKGDIPEGYSVSREKKERFSLILESASTNQTSMYLCASSFSPGTSSYNEQFFGPGTRLTVL.

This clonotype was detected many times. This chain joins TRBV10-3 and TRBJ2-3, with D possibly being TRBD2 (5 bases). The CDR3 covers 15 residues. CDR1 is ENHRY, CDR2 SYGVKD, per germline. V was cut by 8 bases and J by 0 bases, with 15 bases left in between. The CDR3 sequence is CAIGWGAESTDTQYF. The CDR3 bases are TGTGCCATCGGGTGGGGAGCGGAGAGCACAGATACGCAGTATTTT.

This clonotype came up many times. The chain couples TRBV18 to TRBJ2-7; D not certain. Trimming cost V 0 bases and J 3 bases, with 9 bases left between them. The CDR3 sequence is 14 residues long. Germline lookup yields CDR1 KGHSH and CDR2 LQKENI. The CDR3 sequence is CASSPPTANYEQYF. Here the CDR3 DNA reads TGTGCCAGCTCACCACCTACAGCTAACTACGAGCAGTACTTC.

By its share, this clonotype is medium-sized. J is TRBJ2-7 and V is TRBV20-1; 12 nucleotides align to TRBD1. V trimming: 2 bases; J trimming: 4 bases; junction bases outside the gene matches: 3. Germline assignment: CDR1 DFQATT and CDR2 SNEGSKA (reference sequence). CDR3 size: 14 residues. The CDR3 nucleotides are TGCAGTGCTAGACGGGACAGGGGGCCATACGAGCAGTACTTC. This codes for CSARRDRGPYEQYF.

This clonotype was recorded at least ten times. The DNA for the CDR3 is TGTGCCAGCTCACCCATCGGGAGGACTAATGAGCAGTTCTTC. It translates to CASSPIGRTNEQFF. This chain connects TRBV18 to TRBJ2-1, with 7 bases matching TRBD2. V was clipped by 3 bases and J by 7 bases; unmatched bases: 6. CDR1 is KGHSH and CDR2 is LQKENI in the germline V gene. The CDR3 contains 14 residues.

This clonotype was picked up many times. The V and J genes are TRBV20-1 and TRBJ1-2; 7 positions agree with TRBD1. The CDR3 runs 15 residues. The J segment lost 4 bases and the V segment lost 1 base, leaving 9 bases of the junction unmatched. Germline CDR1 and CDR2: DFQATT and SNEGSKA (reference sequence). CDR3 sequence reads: CSARVFIQGVYGYTF. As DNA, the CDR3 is TGCAGTGCTAGAGTCTTTATTCAGGGGGTCTATGGCTACACCTTC.

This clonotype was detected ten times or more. The CDR3: CASGTEDSPLHF. The CDR3 region has the DNA TGTGCCAGCGGGACCGAAGATTCACCCCTCCACTTT. V is TRBV7-6 and J is TRBJ1-6; D perhaps matches TRBD1 (5 bases). The CDR3 has 12 residues. Germline V gives CDR1 SGHVS, CDR2 FNYEAQ. Trimming pared 8 bases from V and 8 bases from J, leaving 10 bases between.

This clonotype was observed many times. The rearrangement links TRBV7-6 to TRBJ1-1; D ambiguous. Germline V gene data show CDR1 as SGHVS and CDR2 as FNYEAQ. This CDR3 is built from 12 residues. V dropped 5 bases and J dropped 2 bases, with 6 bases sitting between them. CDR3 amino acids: CASSQLNTEAFF. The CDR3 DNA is TGTGCCAGCAGCCAGCTCAACACTGAAGCTTTCTTT.

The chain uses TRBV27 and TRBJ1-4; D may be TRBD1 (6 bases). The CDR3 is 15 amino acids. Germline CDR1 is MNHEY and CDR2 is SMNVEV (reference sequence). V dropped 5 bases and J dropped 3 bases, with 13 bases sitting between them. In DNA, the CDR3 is TGTGCCAGCAGTCCGAACAGGGTGGCTAATGAAAAACTGTTTTTT. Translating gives CASSPNRVANEKLFF.